This is a list of T cell receptor beta chains from one sample in a study of cytomegalovirus exposure and HLA in healthy donors. Assay used: immunoSEQ multiplex PCR; TCRdb lists only in-frame clones, some missing. Here the sample spans more than 150,000 clones, approximately 82% being singletons. Sample: PBMCs. These receptor sequences come from a girl aged 2-15 years in good health and CMV-seropositive. Both conserved end residues are part of each CDR3. The D gene is left open where the match is weak. Clone size, where shown, is once, few, many, or a class for clones that have expanded.

size	D	V	J	DNA	CDR3
.	TRBD2	TRBV6-5	TRBJ2-7	TGTGCCAGCGGTCTAGCGGGAGAGCTCGAGCAGTACTTC	CASGLAGELEQYF
.	.	TRBV5-4	TRBJ1-1	TGTGCCAGCAGCTTGGCCGGGGGTGAAGCTTTCTTT	CASSLAGGEAFF
.	.	TRBV7-8	TRBJ1-1	TGTGCCAGCAGCTTAGGAAACAAGAACACTGAAGCTTTCTTT	CASSLGNKNTEAFF
.	TRBD2	TRBV7-9	TRBJ2-1	TGTGCCAGCAGCGTCACGGGAGGGAGGCACAATGAGCAGTTCTTC	CASSVTGGRHNEQFF
.	.	TRBV30	TRBJ1-3	TGTGCCTGGAGTGTAGAGTCCGGGGGTGGAAACACCATATATTTT	CAWSVESGGGNTIYF
.	TRBD1	TRBV6-5	TRBJ2-7	TGTGCCAGCAGTTACCGGGACAGGGGGTACGAGCAGTACTTC	CASSYRDRGYEQYF
.	.	TRBV19	TRBJ1-1	TGTGCCAGTAGTATCCAGGGATCTCGTAGTGAAGCTTTCTTT	CASSIQGSRSEAFF
.	.	TRBV28	TRBJ2-7	TGTGCCAGCAGTGTTAGGAGGTGGGGAGAGTACTTC	CASSVRRWGEYF
few	.	TRBV29-1	TRBJ1-1	TGCAGCGTTGAAATAGGGGAGGGGACTGAAGCTTTCTTT	CSVEIGEGTEAFF
.	.	TRBV6-5	TRBJ2-7	TGTGCCAGCACCTGGGGGCGCGAGCAGTACTTC	CASTWGREQYF
.	TRBD2	TRBV30	TRBJ2-1	TGTGCCGCCTCCGGGACTAGCGGGATTGAGCAGTTCTTC	CAASGTSGIEQFF
once	.	TRBV23-1	TRBJ2-1	TGCGCCAGCAGTCAATCGACTAGCAATGAGCAGTTCTTC	CASSQSTSNEQFF
.	.	TRBV25-1	TRBJ2-7	TGTGCCAGCAGTGTGCCGGGACAACCCTACGAGCAGTACTTC	CASSVPGQPYEQYF
.	TRBD2	TRBV7-9	TRBJ2-2	TGTGCCAGCAGACCACCGGGACTAGCGGGGACCGGGGAGCTGTTTTTT	CASRPPGLAGTGELFF